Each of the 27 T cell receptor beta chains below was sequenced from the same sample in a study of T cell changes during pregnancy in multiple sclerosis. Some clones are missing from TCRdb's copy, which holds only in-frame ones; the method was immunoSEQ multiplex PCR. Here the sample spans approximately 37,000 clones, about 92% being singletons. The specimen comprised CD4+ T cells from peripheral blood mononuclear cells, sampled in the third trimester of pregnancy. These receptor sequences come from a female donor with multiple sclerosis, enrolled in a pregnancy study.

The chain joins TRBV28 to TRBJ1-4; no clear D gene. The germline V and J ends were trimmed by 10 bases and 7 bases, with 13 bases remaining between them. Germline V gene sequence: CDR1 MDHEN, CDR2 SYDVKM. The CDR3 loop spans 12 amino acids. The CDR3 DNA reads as TGTGCCACCAGGTCGGGATTTGAAAAACTGTTTTTT. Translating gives CATRSGFEKLFF.

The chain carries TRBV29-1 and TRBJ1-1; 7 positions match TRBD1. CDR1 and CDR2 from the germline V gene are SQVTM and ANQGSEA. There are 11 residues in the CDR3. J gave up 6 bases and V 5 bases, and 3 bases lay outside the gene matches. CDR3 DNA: TGCAGCGTTAAGGGGGCCTCTGAAGCTTTCTTT. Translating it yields CSVKGASEAFF.

The CDR3 nucleotides read TGTGCCAGCTCACCATTGGGACAGGGGGCGGTCCACGAGCAGTACTTC. Its translation: CASSPLGQGAVHEQYF. The J gene is TRBJ2-7, the V gene TRBV18, with TRBD1 matching over 12 bases. CDR1 and CDR2 from the germline V gene are KGHSH and LQKENI. The J segment lost 5 bases and the V segment lost 2 bases, leaving 7 bases of the junction unmatched. The CDR3 runs 16 residues.

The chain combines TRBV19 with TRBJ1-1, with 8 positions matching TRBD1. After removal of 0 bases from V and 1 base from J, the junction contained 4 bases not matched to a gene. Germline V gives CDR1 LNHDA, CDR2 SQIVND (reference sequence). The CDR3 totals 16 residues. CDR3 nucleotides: TGTGCCAGTAGTATAGATCGGGACAGGAAGAACACTGAAGCTTTCTTT. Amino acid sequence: CASSIDRDRKNTEAFF.

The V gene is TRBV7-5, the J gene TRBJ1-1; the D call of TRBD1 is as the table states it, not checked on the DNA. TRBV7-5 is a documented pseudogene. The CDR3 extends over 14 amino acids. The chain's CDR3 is CVRSPDRANTEAFF. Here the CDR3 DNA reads TGTGTCAGAAGCCCCGACAGGGCCAACACTGAAGCTTTCTTT.

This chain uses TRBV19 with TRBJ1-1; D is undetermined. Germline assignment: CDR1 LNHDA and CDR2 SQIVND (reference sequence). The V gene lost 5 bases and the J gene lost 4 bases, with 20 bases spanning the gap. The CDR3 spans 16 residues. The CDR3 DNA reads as TGTGCCAGTAGTCCTGTATCACTCCGGGATCCCACTGAAGCTTTCTTT. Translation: CASSPVSLRDPTEAFF.

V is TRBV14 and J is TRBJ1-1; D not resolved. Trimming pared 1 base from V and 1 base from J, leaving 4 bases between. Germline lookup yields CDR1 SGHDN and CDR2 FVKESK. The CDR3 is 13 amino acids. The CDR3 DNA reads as TGTGCCAGCAGCCAAGCAGGGAACACTGAAGCTTTCTTT. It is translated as CASSQAGNTEAFF.

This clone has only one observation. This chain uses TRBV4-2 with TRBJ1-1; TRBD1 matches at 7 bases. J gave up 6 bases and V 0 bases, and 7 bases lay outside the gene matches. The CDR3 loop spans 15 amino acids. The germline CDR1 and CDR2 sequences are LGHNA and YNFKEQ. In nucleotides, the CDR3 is TGTGCCAGCAGCCAAGATACGACAGGGAGGCCTGAAGCTTTCTTT. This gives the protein CASSQDTTGRPEAFF.

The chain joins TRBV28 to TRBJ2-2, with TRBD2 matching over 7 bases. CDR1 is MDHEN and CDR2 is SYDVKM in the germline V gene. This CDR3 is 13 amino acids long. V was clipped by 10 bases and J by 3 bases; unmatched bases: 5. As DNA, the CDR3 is TGTGCCACCCCCCGGGGGGACACCGGGGAGCTGTTTTTT. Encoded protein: CATPRGDTGELFF.

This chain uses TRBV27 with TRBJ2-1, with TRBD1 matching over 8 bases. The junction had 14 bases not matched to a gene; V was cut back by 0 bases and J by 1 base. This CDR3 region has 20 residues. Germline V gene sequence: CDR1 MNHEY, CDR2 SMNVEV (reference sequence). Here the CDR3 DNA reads TGTGCCAGCAGTTTATCCCCCATCGGATGGACAGGGAGTTCCTACAATGAGCAGTTCTTC. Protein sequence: CASSLSPIGWTGSSYNEQFF.

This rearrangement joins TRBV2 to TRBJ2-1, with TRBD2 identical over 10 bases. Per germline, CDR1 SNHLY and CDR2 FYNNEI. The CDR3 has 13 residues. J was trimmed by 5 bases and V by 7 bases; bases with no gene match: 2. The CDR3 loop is CASKTSGNNEQFF. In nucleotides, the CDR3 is TGTGCCAGCAAAACTAGCGGGAACAATGAGCAGTTCTTC.

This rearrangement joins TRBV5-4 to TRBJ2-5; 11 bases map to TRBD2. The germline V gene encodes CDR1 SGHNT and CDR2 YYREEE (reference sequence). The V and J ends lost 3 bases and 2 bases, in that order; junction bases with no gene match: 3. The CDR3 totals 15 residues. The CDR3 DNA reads TGTGCCAGCAGCTGGCGACTAGCGGGACAAGAGACCCAGTACTTC. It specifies CASSWRLAGQETQYF. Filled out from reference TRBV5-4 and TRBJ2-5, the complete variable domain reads ETGVTQSPTHLIKTRGQQVTLRCSSQSGHNTVSWYQQALGQGPQFIFQYYREEENGRGNFPPRFSGLQFPNYSSELNVNALELDDSALYLCASSWRLAGQETQYFGPGTRLLVL.

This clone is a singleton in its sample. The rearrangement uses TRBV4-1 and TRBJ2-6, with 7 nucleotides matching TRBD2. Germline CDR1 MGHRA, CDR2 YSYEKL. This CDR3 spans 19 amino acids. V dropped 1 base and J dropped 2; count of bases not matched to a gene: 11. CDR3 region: CASSQVNRGGAPGANVLTF. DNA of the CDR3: TGCGCCAGCAGCCAAGTAAACCGCGGGGGTGCACCTGGGGCCAACGTCCTGACTTTC.

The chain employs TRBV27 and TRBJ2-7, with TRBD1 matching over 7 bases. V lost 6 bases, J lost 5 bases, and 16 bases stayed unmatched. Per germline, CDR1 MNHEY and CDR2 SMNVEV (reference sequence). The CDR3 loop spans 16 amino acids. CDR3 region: CASSRSPGGLPHEQYF. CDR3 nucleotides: TGTGCCAGCAGCAGAAGCCCAGGGGGTCTCCCCCACGAGCAGTACTTC.

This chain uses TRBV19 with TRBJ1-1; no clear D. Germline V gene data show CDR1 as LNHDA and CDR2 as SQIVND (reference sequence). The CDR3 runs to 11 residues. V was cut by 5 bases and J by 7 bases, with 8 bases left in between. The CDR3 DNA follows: TGTGCCAGTAGTTCTCCTTATGAAGCTTTCTTT. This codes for CASSSPYEAFF.

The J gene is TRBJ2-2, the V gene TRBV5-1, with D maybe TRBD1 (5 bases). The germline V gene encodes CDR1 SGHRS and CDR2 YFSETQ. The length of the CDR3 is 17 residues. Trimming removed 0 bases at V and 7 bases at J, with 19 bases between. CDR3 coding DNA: TGCGCCAGCAGCTTGGAAGGACAAGGGCCCCTCGGCGGGGAGCTGTTTTTT. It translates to CASSLEGQGPLGGELFF.

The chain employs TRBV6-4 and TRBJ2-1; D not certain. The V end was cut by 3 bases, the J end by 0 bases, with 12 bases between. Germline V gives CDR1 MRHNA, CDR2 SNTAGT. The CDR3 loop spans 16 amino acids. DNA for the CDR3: TGTGCCAGCAGTGAATCGTTTGCGGTCTCCTACAATGAGCAGTTCTTC. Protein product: CASSESFAVSYNEQFF.

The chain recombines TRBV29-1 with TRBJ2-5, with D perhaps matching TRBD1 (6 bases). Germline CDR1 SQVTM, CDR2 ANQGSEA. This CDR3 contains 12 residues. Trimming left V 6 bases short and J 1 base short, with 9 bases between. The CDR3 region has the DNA TGCAGCGTCGGACAGCCCCAAGAGACCCAGTACTTC. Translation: CSVGQPQETQYF.

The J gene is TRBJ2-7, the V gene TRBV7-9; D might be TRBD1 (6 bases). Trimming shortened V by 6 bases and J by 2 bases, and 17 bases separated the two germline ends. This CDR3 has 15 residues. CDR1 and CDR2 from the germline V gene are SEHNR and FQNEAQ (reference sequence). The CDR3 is CASSPLTGTTYEQYF. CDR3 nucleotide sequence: TGTGCCAGCAGTCCCCTCACAGGGACAACCTACGAGCAGTACTTC. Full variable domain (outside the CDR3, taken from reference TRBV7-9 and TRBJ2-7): DTGVSQNPRHKITKRGQNVTFRCDPISEHNRLYWYRQTLGQGPEFLTYFQNEAQLEKSRLLSDRFSAERPKGSFSTLEIQRTEQGDSAMYLCASSPLTGTTYEQYFGPGTRLTVT.

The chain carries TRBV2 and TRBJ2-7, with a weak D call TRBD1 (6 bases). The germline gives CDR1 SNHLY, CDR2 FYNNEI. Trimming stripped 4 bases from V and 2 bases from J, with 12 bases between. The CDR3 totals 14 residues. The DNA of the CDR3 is TGTGCCAGCAGTGGGTGGAAGGGGGCCTACGAGCAGTACTTC. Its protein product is CASSGWKGAYEQYF.

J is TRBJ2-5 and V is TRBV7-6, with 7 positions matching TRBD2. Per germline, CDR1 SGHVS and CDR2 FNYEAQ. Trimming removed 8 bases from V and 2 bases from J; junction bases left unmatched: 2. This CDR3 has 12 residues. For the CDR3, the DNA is TGTGCCAGCGGGGGGGAACAAGAGACCCAGTACTTC. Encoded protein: CASGGEQETQYF.

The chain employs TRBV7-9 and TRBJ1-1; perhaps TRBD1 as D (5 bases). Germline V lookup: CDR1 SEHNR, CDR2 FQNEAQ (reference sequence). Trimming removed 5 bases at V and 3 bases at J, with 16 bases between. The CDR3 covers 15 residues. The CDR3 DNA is TGTGCCAGCAGCCCGCTACAGGTCCTACACACTGAAGCTTTCTTT. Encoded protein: CASSPLQVLHTEAFF.

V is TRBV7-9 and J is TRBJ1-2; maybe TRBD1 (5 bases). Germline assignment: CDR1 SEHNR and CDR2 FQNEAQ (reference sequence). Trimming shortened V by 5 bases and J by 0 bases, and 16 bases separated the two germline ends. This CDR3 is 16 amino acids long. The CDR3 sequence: CASSPKGQGTNYGYTF. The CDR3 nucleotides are TGTGCCAGCAGCCCCAAGGGTCAGGGCACTAACTATGGCTACACCTTC.

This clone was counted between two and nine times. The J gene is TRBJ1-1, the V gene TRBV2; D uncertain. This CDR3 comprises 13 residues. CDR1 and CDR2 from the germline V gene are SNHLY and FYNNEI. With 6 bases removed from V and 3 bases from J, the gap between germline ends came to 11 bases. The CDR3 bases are TGTGCCAGCAGGCCTATACGGGACACTGAAGCTTTCTTT. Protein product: CASRPIRDTEAFF.

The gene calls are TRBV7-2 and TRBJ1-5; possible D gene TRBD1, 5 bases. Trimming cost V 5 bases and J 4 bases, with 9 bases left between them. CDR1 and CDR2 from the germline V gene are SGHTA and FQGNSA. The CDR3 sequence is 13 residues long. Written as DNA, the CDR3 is TGTGCCAGCAGCGCGGGGCGGAATCAGCCCCAGCATTTT. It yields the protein CASSAGRNQPQHF.

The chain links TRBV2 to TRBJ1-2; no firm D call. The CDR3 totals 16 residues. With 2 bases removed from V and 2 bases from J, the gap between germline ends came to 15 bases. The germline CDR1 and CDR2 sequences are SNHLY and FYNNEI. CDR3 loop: CASSEYLAPSNYGYTF. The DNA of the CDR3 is TGTGCCAGCAGTGAATACCTAGCCCCCTCCAACTATGGCTACACCTTC.

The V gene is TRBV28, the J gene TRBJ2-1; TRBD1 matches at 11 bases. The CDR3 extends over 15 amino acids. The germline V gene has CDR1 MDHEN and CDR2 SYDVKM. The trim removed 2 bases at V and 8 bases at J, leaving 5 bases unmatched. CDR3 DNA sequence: TGTGCCAGCAGTTTACCGGGACAGGGGGGTCATGAGCAGTTCTTC. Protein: CASSLPGQGGHEQFF.